This T cell receptor beta chain was found in a study of graft-versus-host responses after intestinal transplantation. Study details: Recipients uniformly received anti-thymocyte globulin induction, followed by tacrolimus and steroids for approximately 3 years.

The CDR3 length is 14 residues. Germline-derived CDR1 and CDR2 are SGHAT and FQNNGV. Generated by immunoSEQ multiplex PCR, the TCRdb table keeps only in-frame clones and is missing some. The data hold roughly 40,000 clones, with 90% to 95% observed a single time. The V and J genes are TRBV11-2 and TRBJ2-5; D is possibly TRBD1 (5 bases). The assigned J gene may be wrong: the sequence end matches TRBJ2-7 better. The input for sequencing was PBMCs, taken 524 days after transplant. This TCR was sampled from a human patient who received an intestinal transplant, so some T cells may come from the graft donor. CDR3: CASSLTQGSYEQYF. For the CDR3, the DNA is TGTGCCAGCAGCTTAACTCAGGGCTCCTACGAGCAGTACTTC.